This T cell receptor beta chain was observed in a study of OX40 agonist ivuxolimab in advanced cancers. General study findings and limits: Determination of antigen specificity was not performed for the expanded peripheral T cells.

With respect to this clone: Its antigen remains unknown.

Assay used: immunoSEQ multiplex PCR; TCRdb lists only in-frame clones, some missing. The table lists approximately 61,000 clones, around nine tenths of them singletons. This material consisted of CD4+ or CD8+ T cells sorted from blood, taken in a trial of the OX40 agonist ivuxolimab. The TCR comes from an adult with an advanced solid tumor such as melanoma, head and neck, liver or kidney cancer.

In nucleotides, the CDR3 is TGTGCCAGCAGCCCAAGAGTGGTTTGGAGGACCCAGTACTTC. Its translation: CASSPRVVWRTQYF. V usage is TRBV11-2 and J usage is TRBJ2-5; the D is unclear. Looked up from germline, CDR1 is SGHAT and CDR2 is FQNNGV. The ends were cut back, 5 bases at V and 7 bases at J, with 17 bases in the middle. The CDR3 is made up of 14 amino acids.